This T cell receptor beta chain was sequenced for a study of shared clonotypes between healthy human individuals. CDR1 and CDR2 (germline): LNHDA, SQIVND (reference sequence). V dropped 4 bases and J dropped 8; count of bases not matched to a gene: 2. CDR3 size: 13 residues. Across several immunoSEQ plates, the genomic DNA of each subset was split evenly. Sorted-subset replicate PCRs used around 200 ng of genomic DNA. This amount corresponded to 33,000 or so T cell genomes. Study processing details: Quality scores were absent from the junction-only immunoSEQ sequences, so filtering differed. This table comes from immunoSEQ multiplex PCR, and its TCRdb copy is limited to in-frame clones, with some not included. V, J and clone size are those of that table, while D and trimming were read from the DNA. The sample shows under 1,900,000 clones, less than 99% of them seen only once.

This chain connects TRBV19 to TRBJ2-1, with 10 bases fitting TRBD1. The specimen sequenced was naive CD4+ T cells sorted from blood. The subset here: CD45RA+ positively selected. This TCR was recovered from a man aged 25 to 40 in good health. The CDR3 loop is CASSRDRGYEQFF. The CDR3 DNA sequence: TGTGCCAGTAGTAGGGACAGGGGATATGAGCAGTTCTTC. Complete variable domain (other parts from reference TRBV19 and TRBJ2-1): DGGITQSPKYLFRKEGQNVTLSCEQNLNHDAMYWYRQDPGQGLRLIYYSQIVNDFQKGDIAEGYSVSREKKESFPLTVTSAQKNPTAFYLCASSRDRGYEQFFGPGTRLTVL.